One sample yielded the 10 T cell receptor beta chains listed below, sequenced in a study of graft-versus-host responses after intestinal transplantation. Produced via immunoSEQ multiplex PCR; TCRdb's table is partial and in-frame only. Here the sample spans 20,000 to 30,000 clones, 90% to 95% being singletons. This sample comprised PBMCs, obtained approximately 39 days after intestinal transplant. Receptor source: a human patient who received an intestinal transplant, so some T cells may come from the graft donor.

The chain couples TRBV28 to TRBJ2-7; 10 bases agree with TRBD2. This CDR3 has 16 amino acids. CDR1 and CDR2 (germline): MDHEN, SYDVKM. J was trimmed by 4 bases and V by 4 bases; bases with no gene match: 10. The CDR3 DNA is TGTGCCAGCAGTTATCCTCTAGCGGGAGTTACGTACGAGCAGTACTTC. Its protein is CASSYPLAGVTYEQYF.

The chain combines TRBV7-9 with TRBJ2-5; D unresolved. Germline V gene lookup returns CDR1 SEHNR and CDR2 FQNEAQ (reference sequence). This CDR3 contains 14 residues. V dropped 4 bases and J dropped 5 bases, with 14 bases sitting between them. The CDR3 nucleotides are TGTGCCAGCAGCTCAGGTCAGGATTACGAGACCCAGTACTTC. Residues: CASSSGQDYETQYF.

The V and J genes are TRBV29-1 and TRBJ2-7; D might be TRBD1 (5 bases). V lost 0 bases and J lost 1, with 19 bases in between. The length of the CDR3 is 17 residues. Germline V lookup: CDR1 SQVTM, CDR2 ANQGSEA. CDR3 nucleotide sequence: TGCAGCGTTGAAGACAGCCTGGGGCCGGCCCCTTCCTACGAGCAGTACTTC. Protein sequence: CSVEDSLGPAPSYEQYF.

This chain connects TRBV27 to TRBJ2-1; D gene unclear. The CDR3 has 14 amino acids. V gave up 6 bases and J gave up 0 bases, with 9 bases separating them. Germline V gives CDR1 MNHEY, CDR2 SMNVEV (reference sequence). The CDR3 region is CASSIVASYNEQFF. The CDR3 DNA reads as TGTGCCAGCAGCATCGTCGCCTCCTACAATGAGCAGTTCTTC.

This clone appeared a few times. The genes are TRBV7-9 and TRBJ2-3, with D unresolved. This CDR3 region has 12 residues. The germline gives CDR1 SEHNR, CDR2 FQNEAQ (reference sequence). V was cut by 1 base and J by 6 bases, with 5 bases left in between. This CDR3 reads CASSLVGDTQYF. The CDR3 bases are TGTGCCAGCAGCTTAGTGGGTGATACGCAGTATTTT.

The CDR3: CASSLEGDTQYF. The CDR3, as DNA: TGCGCCAGCAGCTTGGAGGGAGATACGCAGTATTTT. The V gene is TRBV5-1, the J gene TRBJ2-3, with D unclear. The V end lost 0 bases, the J end lost 5 bases, and 4 bases lay between the germline ends. Germline CDR1 and CDR2: SGHRS and YFSETQ. The CDR3 has 12 residues.

V usage is TRBV21-1 and J usage is TRBJ1-2. TRBV21-1 corresponds to a pseudogene. The CDR3 is made up of 15 amino acids. In DNA form, the CDR3 reads TGTGCCAGCAGCAAAAGGGCAGAAGAGAACTATGGCTACACCTTC. Protein sequence: CASSKRAEENYGYTF.

This chain joins TRBV7-6 and TRBJ1-4; weak D call: TRBD1 (6 bases). The CDR3 spans 14 residues. Germline V gene sequence: CDR1 SGHVS, CDR2 FNYEAQ. Trimming removed 5 bases at V and 5 bases at J, with 12 bases between. CDR3 loop: CASSLDRRNEKLFF. CDR3 nucleotides: TGTGCCAGCAGCCTGGACAGACGGAATGAAAAACTGTTTTTT.

The V call is TRBV18, the J call TRBJ2-1; 7 nucleotides agree with TRBD2. The CDR3 spans 15 residues. The V gene's germline CDR1 is KGHSH and CDR2 LQKENI. The junction had 9 bases not matched to a gene; V was cut back by 2 bases and J by 8 bases. This CDR3 is CASSPFGARGDEQFF. The CDR3 coding sequence is TGTGCCAGCTCACCATTTGGGGCTCGGGGGGATGAGCAGTTCTTC.

The chain joins TRBV6-5 to TRBJ1-1; D is unresolved. Germline values: CDR1 MNHEY, CDR2 SVGAGI. This CDR3 is built from 13 residues. V dropped 7 bases and J dropped 8 bases, with 17 bases sitting between them. CDR3 in amino acids: CASTLHPAREAFF. Here the CDR3 DNA reads TGTGCCAGCACCCTCCACCCCGCCCGGGAAGCTTTCTTT.